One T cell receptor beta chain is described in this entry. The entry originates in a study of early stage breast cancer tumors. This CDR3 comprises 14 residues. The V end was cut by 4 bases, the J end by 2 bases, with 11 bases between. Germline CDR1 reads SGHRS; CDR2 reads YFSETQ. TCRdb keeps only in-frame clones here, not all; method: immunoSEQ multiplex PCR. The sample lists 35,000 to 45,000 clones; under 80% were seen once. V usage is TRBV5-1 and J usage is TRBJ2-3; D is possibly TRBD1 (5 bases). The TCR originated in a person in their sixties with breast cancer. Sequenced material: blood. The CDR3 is CASSQGHITDTQYF. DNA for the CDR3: TGCGCCAGCAGCCAAGGACACATCACAGATACGCAGTATTTT.